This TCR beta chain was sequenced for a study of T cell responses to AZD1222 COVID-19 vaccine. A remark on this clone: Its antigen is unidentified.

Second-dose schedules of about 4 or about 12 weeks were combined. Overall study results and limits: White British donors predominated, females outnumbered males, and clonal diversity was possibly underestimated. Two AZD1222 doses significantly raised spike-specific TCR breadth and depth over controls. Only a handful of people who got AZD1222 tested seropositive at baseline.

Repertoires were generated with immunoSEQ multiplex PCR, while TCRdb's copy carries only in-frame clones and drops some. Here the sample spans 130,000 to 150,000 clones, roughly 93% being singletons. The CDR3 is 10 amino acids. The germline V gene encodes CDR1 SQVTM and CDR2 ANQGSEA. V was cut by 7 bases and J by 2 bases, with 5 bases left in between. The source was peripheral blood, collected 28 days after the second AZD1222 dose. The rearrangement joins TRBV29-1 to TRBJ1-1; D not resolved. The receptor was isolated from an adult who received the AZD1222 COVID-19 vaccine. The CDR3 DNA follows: TGCAGCGCAAAAAACACTGAAGCTTTCTTT. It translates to CSAKNTEAFF. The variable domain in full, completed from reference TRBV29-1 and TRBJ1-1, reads SAVISQKPSRDICQRGTSLTIQCQVDSQVTMMFWYRQQPGQSLTLIATANQGSEATYESGFVIDKFPISRPNLTFSTLTVSNMSPEDSSIYLCSAKNTEAFFGQGTRLTVV.